This TCR beta chain was sequenced in a study of T-cell reconstitution after alpha-beta-depleted transplantation in children. General study results and limits: At the one-year point after transplant, T-cell counts and TCRbeta diversity were found to come mostly from T cells that had been newly produced. In some patients, recipient T cells and intrathymic progenitors surviving conditioning explained high day-60 diversity. Alpha-beta T cells about two months after transplant reportedly derived from several hundred expanded graft clones.

The CDR3 is 14 residues long. CDR1 is MNHNS, CDR2 SASEGT, per germline. Deletions cut 6 bases from V and 0 bases from J, with 10 bases between. Remarks on this clonotype: What it recognizes is unknown.

As it was prepared, the TCRbeta library received unique molecular identifiers. TCRdb passed the PCR reads through MiXCR, listing each CDR3 protein once. The sample holds approximately 980,000 distinct CDR3 sequences, around 30% seen once. This chain joins TRBV6-1 and TRBJ2-3, with D perhaps matching TRBD2 (5 bases). This sequence was found in a boy under two years old who had a stem cell transplant for SCID, so the T cells may come from the graft donor. This sample comprised PBMCs, mostly from graft donor cells, obtained 360 days after TCRalphabeta/CD19-depleted stem cell transplant. CDR3 coding DNA: TGTGCCAGCAGGAGGGATACTAGCACAGATACGCAGTATTTT. Translation: CASRRDTSTDTQYF.